This T cell receptor beta chain was profiled in a study of cytomegalovirus exposure and HLA in healthy donors. With regard to this clone: The antigen is unknown.

Primers included in the PCR were 60 Vbeta and 13 Jbeta primers. In the original analysis: In a later analysis, the count reached some 83 million unique TCR beta chains, with 10 million to 14 million shared. Repertoires were generated with immunoSEQ multiplex PCR, while TCRdb's copy carries only in-frame clones and drops some. The DNA gave D and trimming, while V, J and clone size come from that table. The table has about 100,000 clones, 65% to 90% seen once. The study, taken as a whole, reports: From TCR beta sequences, most subjects' HLA-A and HLA-B alleles were reportedly predicted accurately.

Everyone who donated was a healthy bone marrow donor. There are 14 residues in the CDR3. Germline assignment: CDR1 SGDLS and CDR2 YYNGEE. V gave up 3 bases and J gave up 3 bases; unmatched junction bases: 3. The source is a woman under 30 in good health and CMV-seronegative. This chain joins TRBV9 and TRBJ1-5; 7 bases match TRBD1. The sequencing input was PBMCs. CDR3 in DNA: TGTGCCAGCAGCGCGACAGGGAACAATCAGCCCCAGCATTTT. Its translation: CASSATGNNQPQHF.